This TCR beta chain was recovered during a study of CXCR3-negative and CXCR3-positive naive CD8 T cells. With regard to this clonotype: Its antigen remains unidentified.

All TRB cDNA libraries came from 5' RACE performed with UMI labels. TCRdb reprocessed the 5' RACE reads; each CDR3 protein has one entry and no DNA is given. The clone table shows 100,000 to 150,000 distinct CDR3 sequences, with the ten largest holding 0.25% to 0.35%. Regarding the study as a whole: Memory cells diverged, while naive CXCR3-positive and CXCR3-negative cells had similar TRBV-TRBJ usage. Relative to CXCR3-negative naive cells, CXCR3-positive naive cells had more hydrophobic TRB CDR3s.

Triplicate approximately 270,000-cell sorts were made of each CD8+ T cell subset. The CDR3 contains 16 residues. CDR1 and CDR2 (germline): SGHAT, FQNNGV. This TCR derives from a human donor in good health. Some clones in this sample may be carry-over from other donors' samples. Sequencing input: naive CXCR3- CD8+ T cells from blood. Subset of the sample: CD45RO-CCR7+CD27+CD95- naive CD8+ T cells lacking CXCR3 (TNR3-). The chain has TRBV11-2 and TRBJ2-1; the TCRdb call, TRBD2, lacks DNA for checking. The CDR3 spells CASMPSGGVSYNEQFF.